The clone carrying this TCR beta chain was seen a few times. Its target is not known. This clone may be a read error of a much larger clone one base away. The data are from a study of CD8+CD57+ T cells in acquired aplastic anemia. Study-wide background: Average DNA yield from sorted CD4+ and CD8+ cells was around 3 ug. Whole-study results and caveats: Researchers report that some 31 CD8+ CDR3 sequences appeared in both patients and controls.

Previously, flow cytometry had revealed CD8+CD57+ cell expansion in the patients chosen for sequencing. Genomic DNA, the template, was used for profiling of the TCR beta VDJ and CDR3. TCRdb redid the calling of the reads with MiXCR, one entry per CDR3 protein. Of about 180,000 distinct CDR3 sequences in the sample, roughly 50% were seen once. CDR3 length equals 14 residues. V was trimmed by 4 bases and J by 6 bases, leaving 17 bases between them. Germline lookup yields CDR1 SGHRS and CDR2 YFSETQ. The source is a human donor with aplastic anemia. Sample: sorted CD4+, CD8+, or CD8+CD57+ T cells (not recorded which) from PBMCs. The chain is built from TRBV5-1 and TRBJ2-7, with D possibly matching TRBD2 (7 bases). The CDR3 coding sequence is TGCGCCAGCAGCGTAACAGGGAGGGGAAGCGAGCAGTACTTC. Residues: CASSVTGRGSEQYF.